The 4 T cell receptor beta chains given below trace back to one sample, sequenced in a study of T cells expressing NK-cell markers. Following a re-call of the 5' RACE reads, TCRdb has one entry per CDR3 protein and lacks DNA. The sample has around 550,000 distinct CDR3 sequences. Sequencing was carried out using blood T cells: a sorted CD56 or NKG2C T cell subset, CD4+ or CD8+ T cells, or bulk PBMC T cells (not recorded which). These receptors all stem from a man aged 18 to 29 in good health.

The rearrangement uses TRBV5-1 and TRBJ1-1; the TRBD1 assignment by TCRdb is unverifiable without DNA. The CDR3 loop spans 12 amino acids. Germline values: CDR1 SGHRS, CDR2 YFSETQ. This CDR3 reads CASSPGQTEAFF.

This chain joins TRBV12-3 or TRBV12-4 and TRBJ2-4; TCRdb outputs TRBD2, but without DNA this stays unchecked. This CDR3 region has 18 residues. CDR3 residues: CASSLARGAGSSKNIQYF.

The chain joins TRBV27 to TRBJ2-1; TCRdb selects TRBD1, and the lack of DNA leaves this call unchecked. Germline V lookup: CDR1 MNHEY, CDR2 SMNVEV (reference sequence). The CDR3 is made up of 11 amino acids. CDR3 region: CASSSGTEKFF.

The chain couples TRBV27 to TRBJ2-2; the TRBD1 assignment by TCRdb is unverifiable without DNA. This CDR3 is 11 amino acids long. Germline V gene sequence: CDR1 MNHEY, CDR2 SMNVEV (reference sequence). This CDR3 reads CASRGAEELFF.